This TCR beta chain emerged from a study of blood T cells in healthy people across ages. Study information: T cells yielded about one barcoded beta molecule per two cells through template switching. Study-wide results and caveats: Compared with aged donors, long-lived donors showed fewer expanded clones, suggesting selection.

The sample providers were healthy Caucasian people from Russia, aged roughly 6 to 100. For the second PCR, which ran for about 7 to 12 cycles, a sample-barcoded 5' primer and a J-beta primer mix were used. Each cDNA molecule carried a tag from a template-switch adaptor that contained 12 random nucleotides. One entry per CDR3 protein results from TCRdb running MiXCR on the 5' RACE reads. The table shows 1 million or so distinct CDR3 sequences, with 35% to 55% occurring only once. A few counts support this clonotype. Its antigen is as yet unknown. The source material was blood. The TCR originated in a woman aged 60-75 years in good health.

The CDR3 DNA follows: TGCAGTGCTAGTACGGGAGCGGGATTTAGAAATGAGCAGTTCTTC. Encoded protein: CSASTGAGFRNEQFF. The chain is built from TRBV20-1 and TRBJ2-1, with 7 nucleotides matching TRBD2. This CDR3 has 15 amino acids. The V gene end was trimmed by 3 bases and the J gene end by 7 bases; junction bases not matched to a gene: 12. Germline CDR1 reads DFQATT; CDR2 reads SNEGSKA (reference sequence).